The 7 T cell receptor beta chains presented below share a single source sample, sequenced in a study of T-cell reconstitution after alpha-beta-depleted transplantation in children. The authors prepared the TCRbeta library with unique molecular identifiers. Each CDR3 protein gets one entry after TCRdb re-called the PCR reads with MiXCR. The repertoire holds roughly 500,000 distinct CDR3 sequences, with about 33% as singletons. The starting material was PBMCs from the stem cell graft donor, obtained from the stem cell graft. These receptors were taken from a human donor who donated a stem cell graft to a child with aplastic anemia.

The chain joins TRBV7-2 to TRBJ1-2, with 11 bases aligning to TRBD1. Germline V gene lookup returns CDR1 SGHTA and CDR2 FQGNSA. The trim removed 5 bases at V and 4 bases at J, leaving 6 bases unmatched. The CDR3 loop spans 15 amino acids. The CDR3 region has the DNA TGTGCCAGCAGCATATCGGGACAGGGGGGCTATGGCTACACCTTC. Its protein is CASSISGQGGYGYTF.

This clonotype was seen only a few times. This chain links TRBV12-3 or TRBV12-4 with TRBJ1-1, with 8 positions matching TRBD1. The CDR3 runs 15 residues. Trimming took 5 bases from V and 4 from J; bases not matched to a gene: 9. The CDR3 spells CASSHSNTGGTEAFF. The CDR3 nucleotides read TGTGCCAGCAGTCACAGCAATACAGGGGGCACTGAAGCTTTCTTT.

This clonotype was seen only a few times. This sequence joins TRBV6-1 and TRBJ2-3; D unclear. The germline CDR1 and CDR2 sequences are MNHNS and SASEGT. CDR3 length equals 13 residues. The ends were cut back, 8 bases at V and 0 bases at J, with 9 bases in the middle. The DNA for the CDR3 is TGTGCCAGCGTCGCGCCTAGCACAGATACGCAGTATTTT. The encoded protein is CASVAPSTDTQYF.

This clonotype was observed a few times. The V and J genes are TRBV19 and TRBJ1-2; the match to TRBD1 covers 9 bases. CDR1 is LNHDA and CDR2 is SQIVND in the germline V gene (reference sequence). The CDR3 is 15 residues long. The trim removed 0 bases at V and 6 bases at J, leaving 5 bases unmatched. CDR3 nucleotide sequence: TGTGCCAGTAGTATAGACAACAGGGGGCTGAATGGCTACACCTTC. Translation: CASSIDNRGLNGYTF.

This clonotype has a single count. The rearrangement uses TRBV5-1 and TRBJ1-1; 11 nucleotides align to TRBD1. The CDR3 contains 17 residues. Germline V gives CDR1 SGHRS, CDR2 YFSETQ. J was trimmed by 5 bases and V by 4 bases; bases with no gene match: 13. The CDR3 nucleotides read TGCGCCAGCAGCCCCCGGGAGGACAGGGGGCGAGGGACTGAAGCTTTCTTT. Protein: CASSPREDRGRGTEAFF.

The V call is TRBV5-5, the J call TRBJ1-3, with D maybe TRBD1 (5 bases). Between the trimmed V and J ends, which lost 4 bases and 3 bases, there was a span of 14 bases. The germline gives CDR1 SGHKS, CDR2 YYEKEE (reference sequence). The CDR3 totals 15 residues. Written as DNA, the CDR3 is TGTGCCAGCAGCAGGGGACCAGAACGTGGAAACACCATATATTTT. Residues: CASSRGPERGNTIYF.

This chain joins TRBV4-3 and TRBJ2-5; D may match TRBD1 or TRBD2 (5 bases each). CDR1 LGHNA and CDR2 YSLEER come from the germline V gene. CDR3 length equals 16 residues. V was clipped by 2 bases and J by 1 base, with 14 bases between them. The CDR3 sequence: CASSQTRTGPQETQYF. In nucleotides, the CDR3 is TGCGCCAGCAGCCAAACCAGGACGGGACCCCAAGAGACCCAGTACTTC.